These T cell receptor beta chains were read from a single sample in a study of blood T cell repertoires in COVID-19. Generated by immunoSEQ multiplex PCR, the TCRdb table keeps only in-frame clones and is missing some. The data contain fewer than 250,000 clones, roughly 80% of them singletons. What was sequenced was peripheral blood. These receptor sequences come from a woman in her fifties or sixties with acute or convalescent COVID-19. Both conserved end residues are part of each CDR3. Each record gives: J gene, D gene, V gene, clone size, CDR3 protein, CDR3 DNA. The D gene is left open where the match is weak. Clone size is not always given. Where it is, it says once, few, many or a class for expanded clones.

>TRBJ2-7|.|TRBV10-1|.
CASGSSYEQYF
TGCGCCAGCGGGAGCTCCTACGAGCAGTACTTC
>TRBJ2-5|.|TRBV14|.
CASSQKTSKETQYF
TGTGCCAGCAGTCAAAAGACTAGTAAGGAGACCCAGTACTTC
>TRBJ2-3|TRBD2|TRBV6-2/TRBV6-3|.
CASSYASRTREPTSTDTQYF
TGTGCCAGCAGTTACGCCTCTAGGACTAGAGAACCCACTAGCACAGATACGCAGTATTTT
>TRBJ2-7|TRBD1|TRBV6-1|.
CASSENKGQGSYEQYF
TGTGCCAGCAGTGAAAATAAGGGACAGGGCTCCTACGAGCAGTACTTC
>TRBJ2-2|TRBD1|TRBV27|.
CASSSLAGQGRTGELFF
TGTGCCAGCAGTTCCCTTGCCGGACAGGGGCGAACCGGGGAGCTGTTTTTT
>TRBJ2-5|.|TRBV5-1|.
CASSLGPGWETQYF
TGCGCCAGCAGCTTGGGTCCAGGGTGGGAGACCCAGTACTTC
>TRBJ1-2|.|TRBV6-5|.
CASSTGVGYTF
TGTGCCAGCAGTACGGGGGTTGGCTACACCTTC
>TRBJ1-2|TRBD1|TRBV5-1|.
CASSLDRGLDGYTF
TGCGCCAGCAGCTTGGACAGGGGGCTGGATGGCTACACCTTC
>TRBJ2-1|TRBD2|TRBV6-2/TRBV6-3|.
CASSRNPGGEQFF
TGTGCCAGCAGTCGGAACCCGGGGGGTGAGCAGTTCTTC
>TRBJ2-5|TRBD2|TRBV3-1/TRBV3-2|few
CASSQRTSGLETQYF
TGTGCCAGCAGCCAAAGGACTAGCGGTTTGGAGACCCAGTACTTC
>TRBJ2-7|TRBD1|TRBV10-2|.
CASRSLTGDEQYF
TGCGCCAGCAGAAGCCTGACAGGGGACGAGCAGTACTTC
>TRBJ2-7|TRBD2|TRBV3-1/TRBV3-2|.
CARPPTSGRLDEQYF
TGTGCCAGACCACCGACTAGCGGGAGGTTAGACGAGCAGTACTTC
>TRBJ1-2|TRBD1|TRBV10-2|.
CASSGTGDYGYTF
TGCGCCAGCAGTGGGACAGGGGACTATGGCTACACCTTC
>TRBJ2-5|TRBD2|TRBV7-2|.
CASSSSGRGETQYF
TGTGCCAGCAGCTCTAGCGGGAGGGGCGAGACCCAGTACTTC
>TRBJ1-1|.|TRBV5-6|.
CASKPGDYSTEAFF
TGTGCCAGCAAACCGGGGGATTACAGCACTGAAGCTTTCTTT
>TRBJ1-1|TRBD1|TRBV27|.
CASSPFLTGNEAFF
TGTGCCAGCAGTCCCTTTCTGACAGGGAATGAAGCTTTCTTT
>TRBJ2-1|.|TRBV18|.
CASSPLLGDNEQFF
TGTGCCAGCTCACCCTTACTCGGGGACAATGAGCAGTTCTTC
>TRBJ2-7|.|TRBV5-6|.
CASSSAEGPDEQYF
TGTGCCAGCAGCTCCGCAGAGGGCCCCGACGAGCAGTACTTC
>TRBJ2-5|.|TRBV18|.
CASSTGLGRGFGETQYF
TGTGCCAGCTCAACCGGTCTGGGCAGGGGCTTCGGAGAGACCCAGTACTTC
>TRBJ1-2|TRBD1|TRBV14|.
CASSPRQGNGYTF
TGTGCCAGCAGCCCCCGACAGGGGAACGGCTACACCTTC
>TRBJ2-1|TRBD2|TRBV11-3|.
CASSLAGGYNEQFF
TGTGCCAGCAGCTTAGCGGGGGGCTACAATGAGCAGTTCTTC
>TRBJ2-1|TRBD1|TRBV6-1|.
CASSGWDRVSYNEQFF
TGTGCCAGCAGTGGATGGGACAGGGTATCCTACAATGAGCAGTTCTTC
>TRBJ2-7|.|TRBV6-5|once
CASSYSPDSYEQYF
TGTGCCAGCAGTTACTCGCCAGACTCCTACGAGCAGTACTTC
>TRBJ2-7|.|TRBV6-1|.
CASSEASRFEQYF
TGTGCCAGCAGTGAAGCGTCCCGGTTCGAGCAGTACTTC
>TRBJ1-1|.|TRBV5-6|once
CASSLLGGQMNTEAFF
TGTGCCAGCAGCTTGCTAGGAGGACAGATGAACACTGAAGCTTTCTTT
>TRBJ2-7|.|TRBV6-6|.
CASSYPGTAYEQYF
TGTGCCAGCAGTTACCCTGGGACTGCGTACGAGCAGTACTTC
>TRBJ1-3|TRBD1|TRBV30|.
CAYSRDRGGNTIYF
TGTGCCTACTCCCGGGACAGGGGAGGAAACACCATATATTTT
>TRBJ2-7|.|TRBV21-1|.
CASSKAEGTQYF
TGTGCCAGCAGCAAAGCCGAGGGAACCCAGTACTTC
>TRBJ2-2|TRBD2|TRBV6-2/TRBV6-3|.
CASSPTGLVSGELFF
TGTGCCAGCAGTCCCACGGGACTAGTTTCCGGGGAGCTGTTTTTT
>TRBJ2-7|TRBD2|TRBV5-6|many
CASSFFLAQTSGGAEQYF
TGTGCCAGCAGCTTTTTTCTCGCCCAAACTAGCGGGGGGGCCGAGCAGTACTTC
>TRBJ2-7|.|TRBV18|few
CASSPEFGLYEQYF
TGTGCCAGCTCACCAGAGTTTGGACTGTACGAGCAGTACTTC
>TRBJ1-5|TRBD1|TRBV24-1|few
CATSGTGDNQPQHF
TGTGCCACCAGTGGAACAGGGGATAATCAGCCCCAGCATTTT
>TRBJ2-1|.|TRBV11-3|.
CASSLGRNEQFF
TGTGCCAGCAGCTTAGGTCGGAATGAGCAGTTCTTC
>TRBJ1-2|.|TRBV28|.
CASSSIGSNYGYTF
TGTGCCAGCAGTTCTATCGGGTCGAACTATGGCTACACCTTC
>TRBJ2-7|TRBD1|TRBV24-1|.
CATSDTGTGIAEQYF
TGTGCCACCAGTGATACCGGGACAGGGATCGCCGAGCAGTACTTC
>TRBJ2-7|.|TRBV27|.
CASRDRDGGAYEQYF
TGTGCCAGCAGAGACCGGGACGGCGGGGCCTACGAGCAGTACTTC
>TRBJ2-3|TRBD1|TRBV5-5|.
CASSLVRTGNPTDTQYF
TGTGCCAGCAGCTTGGTTCGGACAGGGAATCCGACAGATACGCAGTATTTT
>TRBJ2-7|.|TRBV19|.
CASSRTGFYEQYF
TGTGCCAGTAGCCGGACGGGATTCTACGAGCAGTACTTC
>TRBJ2-2|.|TRBV28|.
CASRDSNTGELFF
TGTGCCAGCAGGGACAGCAACACCGGGGAGCTGTTTTTT
>TRBJ2-7|.|TRBV9|.
CASSPSIGAGFYEQYF
TGTGCCAGCAGCCCAAGTATCGGCGCGGGTTTCTACGAGCAGTACTTC
>TRBJ2-1|TRBD2|TRBV7-2|once
CASSLDSGSYNEQFF
TGTGCCAGCAGCTTAGATAGCGGGTCCTACAATGAGCAGTTCTTC
>TRBJ1-1|.|TRBV5-1|.
CASSQETGIGAFF
TGCGCCAGCAGCCAGGAGACAGGAATTGGAGCTTTCTTT